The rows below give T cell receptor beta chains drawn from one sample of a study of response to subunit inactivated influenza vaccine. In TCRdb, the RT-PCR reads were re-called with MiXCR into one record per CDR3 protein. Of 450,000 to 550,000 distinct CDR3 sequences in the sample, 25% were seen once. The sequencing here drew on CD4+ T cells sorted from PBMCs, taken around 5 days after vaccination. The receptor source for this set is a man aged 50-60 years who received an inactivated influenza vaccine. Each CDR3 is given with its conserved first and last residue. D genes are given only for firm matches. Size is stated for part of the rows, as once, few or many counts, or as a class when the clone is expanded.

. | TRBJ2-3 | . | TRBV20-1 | CSALGEGSADTQYF | TGCAGTGCTCTCGGAGAAGGGTCGGCAGATACGCAGTATTTT
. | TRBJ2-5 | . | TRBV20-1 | CSAVASGVNKETQYF | TGCAGTGCCGTAGCGAGCGGTGTTAATAAAGAGACCCAGTACTTC
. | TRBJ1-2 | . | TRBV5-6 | CASSLDGRNYYGYTF | TGTGCCAGCAGCTTGGACGGACGGAATTACTATGGCTACACCTTC
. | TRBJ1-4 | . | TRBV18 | CASSPNSEKLFF | TGTGCCAGCTCACCTAATAGCGAAAAACTGTTTTTT
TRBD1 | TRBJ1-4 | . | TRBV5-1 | CASSLWDRAEKLFF | TGCGCCAGCAGCTTGTGGGACAGGGCTGAAAAACTGTTTTTT
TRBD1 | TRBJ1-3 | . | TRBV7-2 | CASSRQGGGNTIYF | TGTGCCAGCAGCCGACAGGGTGGTGGAAACACCATATATTTT
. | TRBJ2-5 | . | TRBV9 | CASSVGPGALPQETQYF | TGTGCCAGCAGCGTAGGTCCAGGGGCGCTCCCCCAAGAGACCCAGTACTTC
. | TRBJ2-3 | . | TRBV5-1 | CASTLREVGDTQYF | TGCGCCAGCACCCTCAGGGAGGTCGGAGATACGCAGTATTTT
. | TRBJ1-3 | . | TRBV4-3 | CASSPVSKTGAGNTIYF | TGCGCCAGCAGCCCGGTATCAAAGACGGGAGCTGGAAACACCATATATTTT
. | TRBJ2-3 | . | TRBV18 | CASSLDRARAADTQYF | TGTGCCAGCTCATTAGACCGGGCCCGTGCCGCAGATACGCAGTATTTT
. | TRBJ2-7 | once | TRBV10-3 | CAISELSAYEQYF | TGTGCCATCAGCGAGTTAAGTGCCTACGAGCAGTACTTC
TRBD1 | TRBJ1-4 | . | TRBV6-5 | CASSYPGQGHEKLFF | TGTGCCAGCAGTTACCCGGGACAGGGGCATGAAAAACTGTTTTTT
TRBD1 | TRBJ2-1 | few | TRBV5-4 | CASSSQRQGRGEQFF | TGTGCCAGCAGCTCCCAGCGACAGGGTCGGGGTGAGCAGTTCTTC
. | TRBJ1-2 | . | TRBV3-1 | CASSPSNNYGYTF | TGTGCCAGCAGCCCTTCTAATAACTATGGCTACACCTTC
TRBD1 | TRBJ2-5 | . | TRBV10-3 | CAISESTGGVLETQYF | TGTGCCATCAGTGAGTCAACAGGGGGAGTATTAGAGACCCAGTACTTC
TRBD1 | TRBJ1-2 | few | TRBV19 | CASRPPDRAHGYTF | TGTGCCAGTAGACCACCGGACAGGGCCCATGGCTACACCTTC
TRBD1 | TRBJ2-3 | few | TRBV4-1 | CASSQVGIRGDTQYF | TGCGCCAGCAGCCAAGTAGGGATCAGGGGGGATACGCAGTATTTT
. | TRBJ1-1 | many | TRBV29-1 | CSGSPGRNTEAFF | TGCAGCGGATCCCCGGGACGGAACACTGAAGCTTTCTTT
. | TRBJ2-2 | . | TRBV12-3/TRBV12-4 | CASSFRPRGTGELFF | TGTGCCAGCAGTTTCCGTCCTCGGGGCACCGGGGAGCTGTTTTTT
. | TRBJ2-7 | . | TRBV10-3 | CAISGRGADEQYF | TGTGCCATCAGTGGAAGAGGGGCGGACGAGCAGTACTTC
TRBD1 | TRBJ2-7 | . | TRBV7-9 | CASSLMQGVYEQYF | TGTGCCAGCAGCTTAATGCAGGGGGTCTACGAGCAGTACTTC
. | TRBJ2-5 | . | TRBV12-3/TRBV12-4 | CASSFQGMPQETQYF | TGTGCCAGCAGTTTTCAGGGGATGCCACAAGAGACCCAGTACTTC
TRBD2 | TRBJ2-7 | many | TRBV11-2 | CASSFGGGAFEQYF | TGTGCCAGCAGCTTTGGCGGGGGGGCGTTCGAGCAGTACTTC
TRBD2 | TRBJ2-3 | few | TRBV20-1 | CSARTGTSGRTDTQYF | TGCAGTGCTAGAACCGGGACTAGCGGGCGTACAGATACGCAGTATTTT
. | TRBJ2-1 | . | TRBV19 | CASTTDPSDNEQFF | TGTGCCAGTACCACAGATCCGTCCGACAATGAGCAGTTCTTC
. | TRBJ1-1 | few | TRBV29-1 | CSANARQSNTEAFF | TGCAGCGCCAATGCAAGACAGTCGAACACTGAAGCTTTCTTT
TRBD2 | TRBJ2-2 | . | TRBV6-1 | CASSPGSGGGTGELFF | TGTGCCAGCAGTCCCGGGAGCGGGGGAGGAACCGGGGAGCTGTTTTTT
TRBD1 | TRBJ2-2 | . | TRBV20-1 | CSARELDRGPGELFF | TGCAGTGCTAGAGAACTGGACAGGGGGCCCGGGGAGCTGTTTTTT
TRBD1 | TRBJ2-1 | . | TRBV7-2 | CASSRRDSEQFF | TGTGCCAGCAGCCGTAGGGACAGCGAGCAGTTCTTC
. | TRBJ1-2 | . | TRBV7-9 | CASSPEGGYYGYTF | TGTGCCAGCAGCCCCGAAGGCGGTTACTATGGCTACACCTTC
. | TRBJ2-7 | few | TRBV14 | CASSQSESVLRSSYEQYF | TGTGCCAGCAGCCAATCTGAAAGCGTCCTTAGGAGCTCCTACGAGCAGTACTTC
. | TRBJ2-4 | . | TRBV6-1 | CASLEGSRGGQYF | TGTGCCAGCCTCGAAGGGAGTAGGGGGGGTCAGTACTTC
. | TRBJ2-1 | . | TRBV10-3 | CAISEGNNEQFF | TGTGCCATCAGTGAGGGGAACAATGAGCAGTTCTTC
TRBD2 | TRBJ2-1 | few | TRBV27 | CASSLRGLAGGVSYNEQFF | TGTGCCAGCAGTTTACGGGGACTAGCGGGAGGGGTATCCTACAATGAGCAGTTCTTC
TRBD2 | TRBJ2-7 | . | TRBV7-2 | CASSLAGGIGVSSYEQYF | TGTGCCAGCAGCCTAGCGGGAGGCATTGGGGTTAGCTCCTACGAGCAGTACTTC
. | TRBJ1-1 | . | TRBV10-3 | CAISGTANTEAFF | TGTGCCATCAGTGGGACAGCGAACACTGAAGCTTTCTTT
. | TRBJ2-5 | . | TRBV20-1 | CSAMEETQYF | TGCAGTGCCATGGAAGAGACCCAGTACTTC
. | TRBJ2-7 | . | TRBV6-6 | CASSSGPVYEQYF | TGTGCCAGCAGCTCCGGGCCGGTCTACGAGCAGTACTTC
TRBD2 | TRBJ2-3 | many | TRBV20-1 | CSASGGGFASSTDTQYF | TGCAGTGCTAGCGGGGGGGGTTTTGCTTCTAGCACAGATACGCAGTATTTT
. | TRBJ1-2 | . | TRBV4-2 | CASSQVQQAASNYGYTF | TGTGCCAGCAGCCAAGTTCAGCAGGCGGCTTCTAACTATGGCTACACCTTC
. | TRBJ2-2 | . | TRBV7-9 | CAIRRQATGELFF | TGTGCCATCAGGCGCCAGGCTACCGGGGAGCTGTTTTTT
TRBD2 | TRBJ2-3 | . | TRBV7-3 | CASSLKGLAGAMNFGADTQYF | TGTGCCAGCAGCTTAAAGGGACTAGCGGGAGCAATGAACTTTGGTGCAGATACGCAGTATTTT
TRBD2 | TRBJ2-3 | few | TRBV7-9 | CASSFWTSADTQYF | TGTGCCAGCAGCTTCTGGACTAGCGCAGATACGCAGTATTTT
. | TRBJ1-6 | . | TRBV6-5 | CASAQYNSPLHF | TGTGCCAGCGCACAGTATAATTCACCCCTCCACTTT
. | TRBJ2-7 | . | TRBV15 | CATSRDYPGYEQYF | TGTGCCACCAGCAGAGATTACCCGGGCTACGAGCAGTACTTC
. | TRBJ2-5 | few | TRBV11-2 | CASSFSRGQETQYF | TGTGCCAGCAGCTTCAGCAGGGGCCAAGAGACCCAGTACTTC
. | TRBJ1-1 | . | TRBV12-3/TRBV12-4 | CASSEGSGDTEAFF | TGTGCCAGCAGTGAGGGGTCCGGGGACACTGAAGCTTTCTTT
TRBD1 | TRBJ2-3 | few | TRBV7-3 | CASSLRAGGRSSSYHGTDTQYF | TGTGCCAGCAGCTTAAGGGCAGGGGGAAGGTCTAGTAGTTACCATGGCACAGATACGCAGTATTTT
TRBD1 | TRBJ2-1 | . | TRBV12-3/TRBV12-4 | CASSSGGYEQFF | TGTGCCAGCAGTTCAGGGGGCTATGAGCAGTTCTTC
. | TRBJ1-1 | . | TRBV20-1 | CSARLGYTEAFF | TGCAGTGCTAGATTAGGGTACACTGAAGCTTTCTTT
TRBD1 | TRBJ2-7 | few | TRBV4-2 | CASSQDYSDRGYEQYF | TGTGCCAGCAGCCAAGATTATTCGGACAGGGGATACGAGCAGTACTTC
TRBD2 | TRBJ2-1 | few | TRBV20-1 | CSARAGRTSGSNVYNEQFF | TGCAGTGCTAGGGCGGGGCGGACTAGCGGGAGTAATGTCTACAATGAGCAGTTCTTC
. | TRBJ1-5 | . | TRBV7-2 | CASSSMVVSGNQPQHF | TGTGCCAGCAGCTCGATGGTAGTTTCGGGCAATCAGCCCCAGCATTTT
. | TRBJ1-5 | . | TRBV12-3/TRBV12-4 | CASSPMRGRRQPQHF | TGTGCCAGCAGTCCAATGAGGGGACGCAGGCAGCCCCAGCATTTT
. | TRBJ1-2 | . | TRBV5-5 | CASSGSDGNYGYTF | TGTGCCAGCAGCGGATCGGACGGGAACTATGGCTACACCTTC
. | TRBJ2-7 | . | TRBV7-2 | CASSLTPTSYEQYF | TGTGCCAGCAGCCTAACCCCCACGTCCTACGAGCAGTACTTC
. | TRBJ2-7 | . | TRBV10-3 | CAISKQGYEQYF | TGTGCCATCAGTAAACAGGGTTACGAGCAGTACTTC
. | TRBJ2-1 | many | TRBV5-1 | CASSWDANGNEQFF | TGCGCCAGCAGCTGGGACGCAAATGGGAATGAGCAGTTCTTC
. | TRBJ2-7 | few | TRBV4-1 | CASSQDGSRTKQYF | TGCGCCAGCAGCCAAGATGGGAGCCGGACCAAGCAGTACTTC
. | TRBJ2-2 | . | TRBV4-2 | CASSHGRSDRNTGELFF | TGTGCCAGCAGCCATGGGAGAAGTGACAGAAACACCGGGGAGCTGTTTTTT